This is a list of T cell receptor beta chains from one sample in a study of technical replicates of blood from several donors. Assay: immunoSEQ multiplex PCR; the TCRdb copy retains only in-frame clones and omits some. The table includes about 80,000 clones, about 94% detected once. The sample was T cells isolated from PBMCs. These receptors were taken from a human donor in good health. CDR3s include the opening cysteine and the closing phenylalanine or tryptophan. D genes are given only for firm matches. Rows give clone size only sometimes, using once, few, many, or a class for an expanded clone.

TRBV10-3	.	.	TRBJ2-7	CAISEFSGHYEQYF	TGTGCCATCAGTGAGTTTTCAGGGCACTACGAGCAGTACTTC
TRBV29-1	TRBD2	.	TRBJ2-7	CSVVAGGPEQYF	TGCAGCGTTGTAGCGGGAGGACCCGAGCAGTACTTC
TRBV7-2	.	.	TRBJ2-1	CASSLARFTFF	TGTGCCAGCAGCTTAGCCAGGTTTACGTTCTTC
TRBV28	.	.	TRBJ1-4	CAAQDLINEKLFF	TGTGCCGCACAAGACTTAATTAATGAAAAACTGTTTTTT
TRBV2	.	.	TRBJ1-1	CASSWGEHTEAFF	TGTGCCAGCAGTTGGGGGGAGCACACTGAAGCTTTCTTT
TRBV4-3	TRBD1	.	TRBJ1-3	CASSQGTGAGNTIYF	TGCGCCAGCAGCCAGGGGACAGGGGCTGGAAACACCATATATTTT
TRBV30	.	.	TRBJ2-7	CAWNDKSSYEQYF	TGTGCCTGGAACGACAAGAGCTCCTACGAGCAGTACTTC
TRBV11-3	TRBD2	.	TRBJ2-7	CASSFTREAYYEQYF	TGTGCCAGCAGCTTCACGCGGGAGGCGTACTACGAGCAGTACTTC
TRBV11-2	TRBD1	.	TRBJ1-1	CASSSGQGNTEAFF	TGTGCCAGCAGTTCAGGACAGGGAAACACTGAAGCTTTCTTT
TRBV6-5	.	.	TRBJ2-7	CASRTEQSNEQYF	TGTGCCAGCAGGACCGAACAGTCCAACGAGCAGTACTTC
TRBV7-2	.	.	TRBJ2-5	CASSLARGGATQYF	TGTGCCAGCAGCTTAGCCCGAGGGGGAGCGACCCAGTACTTC
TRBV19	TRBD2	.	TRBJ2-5	CASSELASGLETQYF	TGTGCCAGTAGTGAATTGGCTAGCGGGTTAGAGACCCAGTACTTC
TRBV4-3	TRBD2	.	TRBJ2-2	CASSQGGLAGTGELFF	TGCGCCAGCAGCCAAGGGGGACTAGCAGGAACCGGGGAGCTGTTTTTT
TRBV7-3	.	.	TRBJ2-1	CASSSRQGGTGEQFF	TGTGCCAGCAGCTCCCGACAGGGAGGAACGGGTGAGCAGTTCTTC
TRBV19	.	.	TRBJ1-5	CASSHRDISNQPQHF	TGTGCCAGTAGCCACCGGGACATTAGCAATCAGCCCCAGCATTTT
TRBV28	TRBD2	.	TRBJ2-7	CASRLTSARYEQYF	TGTGCCAGCCGACTGACTAGCGCCCGGTACGAGCAGTACTTC
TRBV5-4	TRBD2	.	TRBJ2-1	CASSLVLAGTNEQFF	TGTGCCAGCAGCTTGGTTCTAGCGGGGACAAATGAGCAGTTCTTC
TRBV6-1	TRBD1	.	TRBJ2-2	CASSARGLQTGELFF	TGTGCCAGCAGTGCCAGGGGGCTTCAAACCGGGGAGCTGTTTTTT
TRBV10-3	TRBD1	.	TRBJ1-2	CAIRQGEVHTF	TGTGCCATCAGACAGGGGGAGGTGCACACCTTC
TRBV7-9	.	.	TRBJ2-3	CASSLVSTGVTDTQYF	TGTGCCAGCAGCTTAGTATCTACTGGAGTCACAGATACGCAGTATTTT
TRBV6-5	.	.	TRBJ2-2	CASSYSIGEVTGELFF	TGTGCCAGCAGTTACTCAATTGGAGAGGTCACCGGGGAGCTGTTTTTT
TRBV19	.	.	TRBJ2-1	CASSSLAYNEQFF	TGTGCCAGTAGTAGCCTAGCGTACAATGAGCAGTTCTTC
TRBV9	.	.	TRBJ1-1	CASSVSGATTEAFF	TGTGCCAGCAGCGTATCAGGGGCGACCACTGAAGCTTTCTTT
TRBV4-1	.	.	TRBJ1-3	CASSQDSGTNGNTIYF	TGCGCCAGCAGCCAAGATTCGGGGACTAATGGAAACACCATATATTTT
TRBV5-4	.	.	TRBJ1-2	CASSASAGLNYGYTF	TGTGCCAGCAGCGCCTCCGCGGGACTTAACTATGGCTACACCTTC
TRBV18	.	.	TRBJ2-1	CASSPPDKHNEQFF	TGTGCCAGCTCACCACCGGACAAACACAATGAGCAGTTCTTC
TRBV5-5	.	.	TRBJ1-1	CASSLGVRGTEAFF	TGTGCCAGCAGCTTGGGAGTCAGGGGAACTGAAGCTTTCTTT
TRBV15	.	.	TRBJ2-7	CATSRDGGHYEQYF	TGTGCCACCAGCAGAGATGGTGGACACTACGAGCAGTACTTC
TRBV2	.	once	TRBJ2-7	CASNIRGLEQYF	TGTGCCAGCAATATCCGCGGACTAGAGCAGTACTTC
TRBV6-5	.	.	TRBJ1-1	CASSPNTGNTEAFF	TGTGCCAGCAGTCCGAATACAGGGAACACTGAAGCTTTCTTT
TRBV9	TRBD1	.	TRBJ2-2	CASSAPGQGANTGELFF	TGTGCCAGCAGCGCTCCGGGACAGGGGGCTAATACCGGGGAGCTGTTTTTT
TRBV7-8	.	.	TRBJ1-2	CASLGEGYGYTF	TGTGCCAGCCTAGGCGAGGGCTATGGCTACACCTTC
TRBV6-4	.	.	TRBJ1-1	CASSDSQGDYAFF	TGTGCCAGCAGTGACTCTCAAGGGGATTATGCTTTCTTT
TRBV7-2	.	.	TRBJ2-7	CASSLDLATVSYEQYF	TGTGCCAGCAGCTTAGACCTAGCGACCGTCTCCTACGAGCAGTACTTC
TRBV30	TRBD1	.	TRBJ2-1	CAWSVWTGVSYNEQFF	TGTGCCTGGAGTGTATGGACAGGGGTCTCCTACAATGAGCAGTTCTTC
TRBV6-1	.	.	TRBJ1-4	CASTGSQRGILFF	TGTGCCAGCACCGGGTCGCAGCGAGGGATACTGTTTTTT
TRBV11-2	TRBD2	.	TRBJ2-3	CASSQGAAGATDTQYF	TGTGCCAGCAGCCAAGGGGCAGCGGGAGCCACAGATACGCAGTATTTT
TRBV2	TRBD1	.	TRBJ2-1	CASSPSGTGAYNEQFF	TGTGCCAGCAGTCCTTCCGGGACAGGGGCTTACAATGAGCAGTTCTTC
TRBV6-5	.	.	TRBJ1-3	CASSYSFSGNTIYF	TGTGCCAGCAGTTACTCGTTTTCGGGGAACACCATATATTTT
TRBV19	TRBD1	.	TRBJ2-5	CASSRDRGETQYF	TGTGCCAGTAGTAGGGACAGGGGAGAGACCCAGTACTTC
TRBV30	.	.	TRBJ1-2	CAWTQGTGYTF	TGTGCCTGGACTCAGGGGACTGGCTACACCTTC
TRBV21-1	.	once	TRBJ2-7	CASSKGRGTGSSYEQYF	TGTGCCAGCAGCAAAGGGAGGGGGACAGGGAGCTCCTACGAGCAGTACTTC
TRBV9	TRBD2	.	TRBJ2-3	CASSGSGRNADTQYF	TGTGCCAGCAGCGGTAGCGGGAGAAATGCAGATACGCAGTATTTT
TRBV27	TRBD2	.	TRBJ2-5	CASSFLAGRQETQYF	TGTGCCAGCAGTTTCCTAGCGGGTCGGCAAGAGACCCAGTACTTC
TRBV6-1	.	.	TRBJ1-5	CASSEAERGGQPQHF	TGTGCCAGCAGTGAAGCCGAACGGGGTGGTCAGCCCCAGCATTTT
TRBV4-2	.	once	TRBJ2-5	CASSQYRDQETQYF	TGTGCCAGCAGCCAATACAGGGATCAAGAGACCCAGTACTTC